Listed below are T cell receptor beta chains from one sample, sequenced in a study of technical replicates of blood from a handful of donors. Data came from immunoSEQ multiplex PCR; TCRdb stores just in-frame clones and leaves some out. The sample has about 70,000 clones, roughly 94% seen once. Sequenced input: T cells isolated from PBMCs. The receptors stem from a human donor in good health. Both conserved end residues are part of each CDR3. The D gene is left open where the match is weak. The size field is filled for only some rows; it gives once, few, many or a size class.

V gene: TRBV4-2
J gene: TRBJ1-5
D gene: NA
clone size: NA
CDR3 protein: CASSQELGQPQHF
CDR3 DNA: TGTGCCAGCAGCCAAGAACTTGGTCAGCCCCAGCATTTT

V gene: TRBV2
J gene: TRBJ1-5
D gene: NA
clone size: NA
CDR3 protein: CASSEESSGSQPQHF
CDR3 DNA: TGTGCCAGCAGTGAAGAGTCCTCGGGTAGTCAGCCCCAGCATTTT

V gene: TRBV19
J gene: TRBJ1-5
D gene: NA
clone size: NA
CDR3 protein: CASSIEKVGPQHF
CDR3 DNA: TGTGCCAGTAGTATTGAGAAAGTTGGGCCCCAGCATTTT

V gene: TRBV15
J gene: TRBJ1-3
D gene: NA
clone size: NA
CDR3 protein: CATSQGSSGNTIYF
CDR3 DNA: TGTGCCACCAGCCAGGGGAGCTCTGGAAACACCATATATTTT

V gene: TRBV15
J gene: TRBJ2-7
D gene: NA
clone size: NA
CDR3 protein: CATSREGPLAYEQYF
CDR3 DNA: TGTGCCACCAGCAGGGAGGGACCGCTCGCCTACGAGCAGTACTTC

V gene: TRBV5-4
J gene: TRBJ1-2
D gene: TRBD1
clone size: once
CDR3 protein: CASSLELPVIGRQGEIGYTF
CDR3 DNA: TGTGCCAGCAGCTTGGAACTCCCGGTCATTGGGAGACAGGGTGAGATAGGCTACACCTTC

V gene: TRBV27
J gene: TRBJ1-1
D gene: TRBD1
clone size: NA
CDR3 protein: CASSPGTGTEAFF
CDR3 DNA: TGTGCCAGCAGTCCAGGGACAGGGACTGAAGCTTTCTTT

V gene: TRBV6-5
J gene: TRBJ1-5
D gene: NA
clone size: once
CDR3 protein: CASSLSLDNPQPQHF
CDR3 DNA: TGTGCCAGCAGTTTGAGTCTTGACAACCCTCAGCCCCAGCATTTT

V gene: TRBV7-3
J gene: TRBJ2-2
D gene: NA
clone size: NA
CDR3 protein: CASSLIEGPALANTGELFF
CDR3 DNA: TGTGCCAGCAGCTTAATTGAGGGCCCGGCCCTCGCGAACACCGGGGAGCTGTTTTTT

V gene: TRBV5-1
J gene: TRBJ2-7
D gene: NA
clone size: NA
CDR3 protein: CASSFGVGEDYEQYF
CDR3 DNA: TGCGCCAGCAGCTTCGGGGTCGGTGAGGACTACGAGCAGTACTTC